These 28 T cell receptor beta chains were sequenced from one sample in a study of blood T cell repertoires in COVID-19. TCRdb keeps only in-frame clones here, not all; method: immunoSEQ multiplex PCR. The table records around 240,000 clones, 84% of them present only once. The sequenced sample consisted of peripheral blood. The receptors were sampled from a woman in her forties who had recovered from COVID-19.

The gene calls are TRBV7-6 and TRBJ2-3; 9 bases align to TRBD1. V lost 2 bases to trimming and J lost 3 bases; unmatched junction nucleotides: 6. The CDR3 is 16 residues long. The germline V gene has CDR1 SGHVS and CDR2 FNYEAQ. The DNA for the CDR3 is TGTGCCAGCAGCTTAACGGACAGGGGCGGAACAGATACGCAGTATTTT. Translation gives CASSLTDRGGTDTQYF.

The V call is TRBV2, the J call TRBJ1-1, with D possibly matching TRBD1 (6 bases). Germline CDR1 SNHLY, CDR2 FYNNEI. V was trimmed by 7 bases and J by 1 base, leaving 13 bases between them. The CDR3 extends over 14 amino acids. The CDR3 sequence: CASNPGTPNTEAFF. CDR3 bases: TGTGCCAGCAACCCCGGGACACCGAACACTGAAGCTTTCTTT.

This sequence joins TRBV4-3 and TRBJ2-2, with D uncertain. Trimming left V 0 bases short and J 6 bases short, with 11 bases between. Germline V gives CDR1 LGHNA, CDR2 YSLEER. The CDR3 is 15 residues long. Here the CDR3 reads CASSQDLPQSGELFF. The CDR3 DNA reads as TGCGCCAGCAGCCAAGATTTGCCACAGTCCGGGGAGCTGTTTTTT.

The V and J genes are TRBV30 and TRBJ2-1; TRBD2 matches 7 bases. The germline V gene has CDR1 GTSNPN and CDR2 SVGIG (reference sequence). Trimming removed 5 bases from V and 1 base from J; junction bases left unmatched: 8. The length of the CDR3 is 15 residues. The CDR3 DNA reads as TGTGCCTGGTCCGGAGACGGGGGGTCCTACAATGAGCAGTTCTTC. It codes for CAWSGDGGSYNEQFF.

This chain uses TRBV15 with TRBJ1-1; D gene uncertain. The CDR3 covers 13 residues. Germline values: CDR1 LNHNV, CDR2 YYDKDF (reference sequence). V was clipped by 1 base and J by 1 base, with 4 bases between them. CDR3: CATSRVENTEAFF. DNA of the CDR3: TGTGCCACCAGCAGAGTAGAGAACACTGAAGCTTTCTTT. Filled out from reference TRBV15 and TRBJ1-1, the complete variable domain reads DAMVIQNPRYQVTQFGKPVTLSCSQTLNHNVMYWYQQKSSQAPKLLFHYYDKDFNNEADTPDNFQSRRPNTSFCFLDIRSPGLGDTAMYLCATSRVENTEAFFGQGTRLTVV.

J is TRBJ1-5 and V is TRBV12-3 or TRBV12-4; D is unclear. V was clipped by 6 bases and J by 3 bases, with 9 bases between them. This CDR3 is 13 amino acids long. The CDR3 coding sequence is TGTGCCAGCAGCAGGATTAACAATCAGCCCCAGCATTTT. Translating gives CASSRINNQPQHF.

The sample holds a few counts of this clone. The chain uses TRBV28 and TRBJ2-7, with D unresolved. Trimming left V 5 bases short and J 2 bases short, with 10 bases between. Looked up from germline, CDR1 is MDHEN and CDR2 is SYDVKM. The CDR3 totals 13 residues. CDR3 in amino acids: CASSQVSTYEQYF. The CDR3 DNA sequence: TGTGCCAGCAGTCAGGTTTCTACCTACGAGCAGTACTTC.

The chain is built from TRBV28 and TRBJ2-7; 8 nucleotides line up with TRBD1. This CDR3 is 15 amino acids long. V dropped 5 bases and J dropped 5; count of bases not matched to a gene: 11. Per germline, CDR1 MDHEN and CDR2 SYDVKM. In DNA form, the CDR3 reads TGTGCCAGCAGTCCCCGCGCAGGGGGCTATAACGAGCAGTACTTC. Its translation is CASSPRAGGYNEQYF.

The J gene is TRBJ2-3, the V gene TRBV28; perhaps TRBD2 as D (6 bases). Trimming left V 4 bases short and J 2 bases short, with 16 bases between. This CDR3 comprises 16 residues. Germline V gene lookup returns CDR1 MDHEN and CDR2 SYDVKM. CDR3 coding DNA: TGTGCCAGCAGTTCACGCCGGGACTCGATCACAGATACGCAGTATTTT. It codes for CASSSRRDSITDTQYF.

CDR3 DNA sequence: TGTGCCTGGGGGTCTCGCGGGTCTAACTATGGCTACACCTTC. Protein product: CAWGSRGSNYGYTF. The V gene is TRBV30, the J gene TRBJ1-2; D uncertain. The germline V gene encodes CDR1 GTSNPN and CDR2 SVGIG (reference sequence). The V end lost 5 bases, the J end lost 0 bases, and 13 bases lay between the germline ends. CDR3 size: 14 residues.

The V and J genes are TRBV29-1 and TRBJ1-2, with D perhaps matching TRBD1 (6 bases). The germline V gene encodes CDR1 SQVTM and CDR2 ANQGSEA. The CDR3 extends over 13 amino acids. V lost 7 bases, J lost 3 bases, and 15 bases lay in between. The CDR3 is CSASQGMDYGYTF. The CDR3 DNA reads as TGCAGCGCATCACAGGGAATGGACTATGGCTACACCTTC.

For the CDR3, the DNA is TGTGCCTGGATAACCTCGGGACTCCGAATGGGAGGCTACACCTTC. As protein: CAWITSGLRMGGYTF. This chain links TRBV30 with TRBJ1-2; D perhaps matches TRBD1 (5 bases). Germline V CDR1 and CDR2: GTSNPN, SVGIG (reference sequence). V lost 4 bases and J 8 bases, leaving 23 bases between the germline ends. The CDR3 sequence is 15 residues long.

The V gene is TRBV7-9, the J gene TRBJ2-5, with 9 bases that match TRBD1. V lost 5 bases and J lost 1; bases outside the gene matches: 8. This CDR3 has 16 amino acids. CDR1 SEHNR and CDR2 FQNEAQ come from the germline V gene (reference sequence). The CDR3 loop is CASSPWTGAIQETQYF. CDR3 DNA: TGTGCCAGCAGCCCTTGGACAGGGGCAATCCAAGAGACCCAGTACTTC. The full variable domain, completed using reference TRBV7-9 and TRBJ2-5, is DTGVSQNPRHKITKRGQNVTFRCDPISEHNRLYWYRQTLGQGPEFLTYFQNEAQLEKSRLLSDRFSAERPKGSFSTLEIQRTEQGDSAMYLCASSPWTGAIQETQYFGPGTRLLVL.

The chain uses TRBV18 and TRBJ2-3; 11 bases agree with TRBD2. This CDR3 has 17 residues. The junction had 9 bases not matched to a gene; V was cut back by 3 bases and J by 4 bases. Germline CDR1 reads KGHSH; CDR2 reads LQKENI. As DNA, the CDR3 is TGTGCCAGCTCACCCGACTATAGCGGGGGGGCGGCAGATACGCAGTATTTT. It encodes CASSPDYSGGAADTQYF.

The genes are TRBV5-4 and TRBJ2-2; D is perhaps TRBD1 (6 bases). The CDR3 runs to 15 residues. Trimming stripped 4 bases from V and 1 base from J, with 11 bases between. Germline V gene data show CDR1 as SGHNT and CDR2 as YYREEE (reference sequence). CDR3 sequence (DNA): TGTGCCAGCAGCATACCGGGACAGAACACCGGGGAGCTGTTTTTT. Translating gives CASSIPGQNTGELFF.

V and J are TRBV3-1 (or the pseudogene TRBV3-2) and TRBJ1-2; perhaps TRBD1 as D (5 bases). The CDR3 has 14 residues. Per the germline V gene, CDR1 is LGHDT and CDR2 is YNNKEL (reference sequence). Between the trimmed V and J ends, which lost 0 bases and 3 bases, there was a span of 8 bases. The CDR3, as DNA: TGTGCCAGCAGCCAAGAAGGGGTACACTATGGCTACACCTTC. Its translation is CASSQEGVHYGYTF.

The V and J genes are TRBV29-1 and TRBJ2-7, with D tentatively TRBD2 (6 bases). The germline gives CDR1 SQVTM, CDR2 ANQGSEA. Trimming removed 6 bases at V and 2 bases at J, with 17 bases between. This CDR3 comprises 14 residues. This CDR3 is CSVLTGTRAYEQYF. In DNA, the CDR3 is TGCAGCGTCCTGACCGGGACTCGGGCCTACGAGCAGTACTTC.

The chain combines TRBV2 with TRBJ2-1; 9 bases are a match to TRBD2. In germline, CDR1 is SNHLY, CDR2 FYNNEI. The CDR3 is 16 amino acids. The ends lost 2 bases at V and 4 bases at J; junction bases unmatched: 6. CDR3 residues: CASSERRGGSYNEQFF. In DNA, the CDR3 is TGTGCCAGCAGTGAAAGGCGGGGGGGGAGTTACAATGAGCAGTTCTTC.

A single count supports this clone. The chain uses TRBV3-1 (or the pseudogene TRBV3-2) and TRBJ2-1; D is unclear. In germline, CDR1 is LGHDT, CDR2 YNNKEL (reference sequence). V lost 1 base and J lost 6, with 7 bases in between. The CDR3 length is 13 residues. CDR3 nucleotides: TGTGCCAGCAGCCAAGGCGGTCCCAATGAGCAGTTCTTC. Protein product: CASSQGGPNEQFF.

This clone was seen only a few times. The rearrangement links TRBV4-3 to TRBJ2-2; TRBD2 aligns across 16 bases. The CDR3 is 20 residues long. The V and J ends lost 0 bases and 1 base, in that order; junction bases with no gene match: 5. Germline V CDR1 and CDR2: LGHNA, YSLEER. The DNA of the CDR3 is TGCGCCAGCAGCCAAGATTTGGGACTAGCGGGGGGGTTGAACACCGGGGAGCTGTTTTTT. This translates into CASSQDLGLAGGLNTGELFF.

This chain joins TRBV30 and TRBJ1-3, with a possible D match to TRBD1 (5 bases). Germline values: CDR1 GTSNPN, CDR2 SVGIG (reference sequence). V lost 1 base, J lost 0 bases, and 16 bases lay in between. The CDR3 spans 17 residues. This CDR3 is CAWSEERGLSSGNTIYF. CDR3 in DNA: TGTGCCTGGAGTGAAGAACGGGGACTGAGCTCTGGAAACACCATATATTTT.

This clone is a singleton in its sample. The chain links TRBV6-1 to TRBJ1-5, with D hard to call. Trimming removed 2 bases at V and 5 bases at J, with 4 bases between. The V gene's germline CDR1 is MNHNS and CDR2 SASEGT. The CDR3 spans 12 residues. The CDR3 protein is CASSELDQPQHF. The CDR3 DNA sequence: TGTGCCAGCAGTGAACTCGATCAGCCCCAGCATTTT.

This clone was recorded once. The V call is TRBV5-6, the J call TRBJ1-1; D is possibly TRBD1 (5 bases). Trimming cost V 4 bases and J 9 bases, with 10 bases left between them. The length of the CDR3 is 11 residues. Germline values: CDR1 SGHDT, CDR2 YYEEEE. This chain's CDR3 is CASSVGLKAFF. The CDR3 coding sequence is TGTGCCAGCAGCGTGGGACTTAAAGCTTTCTTT.

The chain uses TRBV29-1 and TRBJ1-1; D is uncertain. The CDR3 contains 15 residues. Germline-derived CDR1 and CDR2 are SQVTM and ANQGSEA. V lost 7 bases and J lost 5, with 23 bases in between. DNA of the CDR3: TGCAGCGGGACCAGCGGGCGGGCGCGAAGGACTGAAGCTTTCTTT. Translating gives CSGTSGRARRTEAFF. Combining the CDR3 with reference TRBV29-1 and TRBJ1-1 gives the whole variable domain SAVISQKPSRDICQRGTSLTIQCQVDSQVTMMFWYRQQPGQSLTLIATANQGSEATYESGFVIDKFPISRPNLTFSTLTVSNMSPEDSSIYLCSGTSGRARRTEAFFGQGTRLTVV.

The gene calls are TRBV7-2 and TRBJ2-7; 9 bases map to TRBD2. The CDR3 is 15 residues long. Per germline, CDR1 SGHTA and CDR2 FQGNSA. The V and J ends lost 5 bases and 6 bases, in that order; junction bases with no gene match: 11. Written as DNA, the CDR3 is TGTGCCAGCAGCCCTAAAGCGGGGGGCCGGGGCGAGCAGTACTTC. As protein: CASSPKAGGRGEQYF.

This clone has just one count. V and J are TRBV18 and TRBJ1-1; TRBD1 agrees at 9 bases. V dropped 4 bases and J dropped 5; count of bases not matched to a gene: 5. CDR3 length: 14 residues. From germline, CDR1 is KGHSH and CDR2 LQKENI. The CDR3 DNA is TGTGCCAGCTCACGTACAGGGGGCAGGACTGAAGCTTTCTTT. Protein sequence: CASSRTGGRTEAFF.

The V and J genes are TRBV21-1 and TRBJ1-2; TRBD1, the table's D call, lacks a check against the DNA. TRBV21-1 is classified as a pseudogene. The CDR3 runs 10 residues. The CDR3 nucleotides are TGTGCCAGCAGCGTCCAAGGCTACACCTTC. This gives the protein CASSVQGYTF.

This chain joins TRBV6-5 and TRBJ2-2; D might be TRBD1 (6 bases). V gave up 0 bases and J gave up 4 bases, with 12 bases separating them. There are 16 residues in the CDR3. Germline-derived CDR1 and CDR2 are MNHEY and SVGAGI. The DNA of the CDR3 is TGTGCCAGCAGTTACTCAGGACAGTCCTTCACCGGGGAGCTGTTTTTT. Amino acids: CASSYSGQSFTGELFF.